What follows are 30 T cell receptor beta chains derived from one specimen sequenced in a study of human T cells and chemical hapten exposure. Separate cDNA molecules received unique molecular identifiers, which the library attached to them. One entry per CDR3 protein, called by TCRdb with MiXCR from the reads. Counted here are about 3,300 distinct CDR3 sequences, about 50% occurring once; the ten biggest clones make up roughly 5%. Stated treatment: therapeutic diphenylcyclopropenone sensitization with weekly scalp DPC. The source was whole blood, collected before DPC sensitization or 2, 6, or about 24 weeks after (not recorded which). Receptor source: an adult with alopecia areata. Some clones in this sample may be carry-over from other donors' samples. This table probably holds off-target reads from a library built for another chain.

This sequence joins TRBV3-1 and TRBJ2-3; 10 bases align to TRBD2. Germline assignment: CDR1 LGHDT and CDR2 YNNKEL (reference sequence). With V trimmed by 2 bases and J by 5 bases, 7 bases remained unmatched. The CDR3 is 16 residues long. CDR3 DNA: TGTGCCAGCAGCCAAAGGCTAGCGGGAGCTATAGATACGCAGTATTTT. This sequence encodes CASSQRLAGAIDTQYF.

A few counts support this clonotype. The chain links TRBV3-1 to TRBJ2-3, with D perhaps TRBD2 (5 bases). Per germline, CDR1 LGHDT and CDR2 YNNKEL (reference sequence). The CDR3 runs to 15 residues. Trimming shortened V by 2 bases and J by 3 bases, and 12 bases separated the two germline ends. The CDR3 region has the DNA TGTGCCAGCAGCCAATACCTCCGGGAAACAGATACGCAGTATTTT. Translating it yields CASSQYLRETDTQYF.

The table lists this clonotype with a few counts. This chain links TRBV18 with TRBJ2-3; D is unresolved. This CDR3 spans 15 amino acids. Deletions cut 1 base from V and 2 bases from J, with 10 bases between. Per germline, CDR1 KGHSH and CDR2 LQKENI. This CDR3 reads CASSPLSSPTDTQYF. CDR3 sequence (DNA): TGTGCCAGCTCACCACTAAGCAGCCCCACAGATACGCAGTATTTT.

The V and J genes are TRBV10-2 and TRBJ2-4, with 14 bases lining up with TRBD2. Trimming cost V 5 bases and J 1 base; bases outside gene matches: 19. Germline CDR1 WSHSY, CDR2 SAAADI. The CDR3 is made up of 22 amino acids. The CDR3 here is CASSPFKSGTSGGKGAKNIQYF. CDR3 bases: TGCGCCAGCAGTCCTTTCAAATCCGGGACTAGCGGGGGTAAGGGCGCCAAAAACATTCAGTACTTC.

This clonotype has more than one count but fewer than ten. The CDR3 here is CASSQAGGAGYEQYF. CDR3 DNA sequence: TGTGCCAGCAGCCAAGCAGGGGGCGCAGGTTACGAGCAGTACTTC. The V gene is TRBV3-1, the J gene TRBJ2-7; TRBD1 matches at 8 bases. Germline assignment: CDR1 LGHDT and CDR2 YNNKEL (reference sequence). The CDR3 has 15 amino acids. V lost 1 base, J lost 4 bases, and 6 bases stayed unmatched.

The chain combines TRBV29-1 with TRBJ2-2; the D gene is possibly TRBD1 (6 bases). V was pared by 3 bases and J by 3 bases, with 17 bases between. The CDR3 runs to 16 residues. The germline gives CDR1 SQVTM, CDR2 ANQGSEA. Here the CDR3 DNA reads TGCAGCGTTGACGTTTTTGGGGGCCTGGACACCGGGGAGCTGTTTTTT. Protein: CSVDVFGGLDTGELFF.

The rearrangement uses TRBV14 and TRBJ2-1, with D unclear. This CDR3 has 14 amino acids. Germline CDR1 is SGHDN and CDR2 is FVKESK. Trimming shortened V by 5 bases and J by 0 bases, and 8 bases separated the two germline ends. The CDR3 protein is CASSYGSSYNEQFF. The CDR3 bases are TGTGCCAGCAGCTACGGTAGCTCCTACAATGAGCAGTTCTTC.

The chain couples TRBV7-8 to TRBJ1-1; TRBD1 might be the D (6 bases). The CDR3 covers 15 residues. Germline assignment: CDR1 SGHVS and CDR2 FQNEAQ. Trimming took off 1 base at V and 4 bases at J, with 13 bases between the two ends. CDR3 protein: CASSLEIGGPTEAFF. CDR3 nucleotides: TGTGCCAGCAGCTTAGAGATCGGGGGGCCCACTGAAGCTTTCTTT.

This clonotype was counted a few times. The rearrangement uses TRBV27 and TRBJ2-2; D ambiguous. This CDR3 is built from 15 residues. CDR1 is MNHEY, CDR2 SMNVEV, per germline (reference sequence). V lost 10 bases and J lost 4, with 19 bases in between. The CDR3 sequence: CATQELRRVTGELFF. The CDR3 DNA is TGTGCCACCCAGGAGCTCCGGCGAGTCACCGGGGAGCTGTTTTTT.

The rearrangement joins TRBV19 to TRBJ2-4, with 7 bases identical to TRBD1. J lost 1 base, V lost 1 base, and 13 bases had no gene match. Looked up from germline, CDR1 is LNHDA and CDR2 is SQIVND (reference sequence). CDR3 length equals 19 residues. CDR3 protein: CASSIALLGTASAKNIQYF. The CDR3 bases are TGTGCCAGTAGTATAGCCCTGCTTGGGACAGCAAGTGCCAAAAACATTCAGTACTTC.

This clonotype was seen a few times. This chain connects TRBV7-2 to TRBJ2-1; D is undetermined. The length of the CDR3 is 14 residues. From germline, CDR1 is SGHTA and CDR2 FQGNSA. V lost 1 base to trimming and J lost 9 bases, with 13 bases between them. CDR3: CASSLGGSATEQFF. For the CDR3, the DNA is TGTGCCAGCAGCTTAGGTGGATCGGCCACTGAGCAGTTCTTC.

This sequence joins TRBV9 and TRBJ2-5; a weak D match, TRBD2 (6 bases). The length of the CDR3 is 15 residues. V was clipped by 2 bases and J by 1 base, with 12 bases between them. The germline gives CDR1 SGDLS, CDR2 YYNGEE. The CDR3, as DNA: TGTGCCAGCAGCGTGCGGGGCTCGTTCCAAGAGACCCAGTACTTC. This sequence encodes CASSVRGSFQETQYF.

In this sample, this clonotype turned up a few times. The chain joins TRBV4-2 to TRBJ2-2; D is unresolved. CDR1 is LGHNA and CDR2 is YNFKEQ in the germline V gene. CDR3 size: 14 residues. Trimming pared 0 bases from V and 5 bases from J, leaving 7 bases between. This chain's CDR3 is CASSQDADTGELFF. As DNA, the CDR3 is TGTGCCAGCAGCCAAGATGCTGATACCGGGGAGCTGTTTTTT.

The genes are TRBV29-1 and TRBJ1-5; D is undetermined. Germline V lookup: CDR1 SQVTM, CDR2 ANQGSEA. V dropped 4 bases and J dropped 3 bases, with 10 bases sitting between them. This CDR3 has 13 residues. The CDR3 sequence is CSVADRYNQPQHF. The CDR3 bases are TGCAGCGTTGCGGACCGCTACAATCAGCCCCAGCATTTT.

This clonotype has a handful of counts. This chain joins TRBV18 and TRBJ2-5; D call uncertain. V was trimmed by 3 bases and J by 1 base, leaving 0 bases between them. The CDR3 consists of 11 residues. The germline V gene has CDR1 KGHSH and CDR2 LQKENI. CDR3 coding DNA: TGTGCCAGCTCACCCCAAGAGACCCAGTACTTC. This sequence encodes CASSPQETQYF.

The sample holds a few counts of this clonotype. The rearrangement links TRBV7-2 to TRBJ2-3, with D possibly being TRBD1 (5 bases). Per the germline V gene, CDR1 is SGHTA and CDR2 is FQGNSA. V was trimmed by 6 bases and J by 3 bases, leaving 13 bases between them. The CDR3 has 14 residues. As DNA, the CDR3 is TGTGCCAGCAGGGGGCCAGTCTCTACAGATACGCAGTATTTT. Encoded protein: CASRGPVSTDTQYF.

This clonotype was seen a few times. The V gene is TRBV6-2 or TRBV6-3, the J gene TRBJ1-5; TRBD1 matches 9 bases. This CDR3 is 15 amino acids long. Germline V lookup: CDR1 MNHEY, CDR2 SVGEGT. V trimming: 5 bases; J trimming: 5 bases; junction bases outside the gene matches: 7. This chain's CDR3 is CASSPGTGKDQPQHF. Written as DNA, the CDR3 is TGTGCCAGCAGTCCAGGGACAGGGAAAGATCAGCCCCAGCATTTT.

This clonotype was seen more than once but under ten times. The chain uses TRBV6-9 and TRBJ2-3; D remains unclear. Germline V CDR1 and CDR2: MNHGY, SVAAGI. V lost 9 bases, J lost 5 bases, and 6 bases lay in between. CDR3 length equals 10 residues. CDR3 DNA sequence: TGTGCCAGTAAGAGAGATACGCAGTATTTT. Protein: CASKRDTQYF.

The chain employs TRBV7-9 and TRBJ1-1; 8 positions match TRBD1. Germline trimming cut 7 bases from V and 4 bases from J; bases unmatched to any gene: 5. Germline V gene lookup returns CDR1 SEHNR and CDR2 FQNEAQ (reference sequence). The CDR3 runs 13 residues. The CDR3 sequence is CASTGQGGTEAFF. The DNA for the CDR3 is TGTGCCAGCACCGGACAGGGTGGCACTGAAGCTTTCTTT.

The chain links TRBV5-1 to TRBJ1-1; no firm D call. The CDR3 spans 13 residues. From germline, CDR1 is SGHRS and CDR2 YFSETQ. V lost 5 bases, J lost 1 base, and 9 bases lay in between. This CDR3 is CASSSKANTEAFF. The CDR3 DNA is TGCGCCAGCAGTAGTAAGGCGAACACTGAAGCTTTCTTT.

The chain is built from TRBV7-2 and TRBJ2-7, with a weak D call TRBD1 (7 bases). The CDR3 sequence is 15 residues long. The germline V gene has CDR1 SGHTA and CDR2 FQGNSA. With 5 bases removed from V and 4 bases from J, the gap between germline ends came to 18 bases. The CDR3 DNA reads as TGTGCCAGCAGCCCCCTCGGGGGACAGAGGTACGAGCAGTACTTC. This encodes CASSPLGGQRYEQYF.

In DNA, the CDR3 is TGTGCCAGCAGAAGCGGGACTAGAGCCTACGAGCAGTACTTC. Its translation is CASRSGTRAYEQYF. J is TRBJ2-7 and V is TRBV11-1; 8 bases are shared with TRBD2. The CDR3 covers 14 residues. CDR1 is SGHAT and CDR2 is FQDESV in the germline V gene (reference sequence). With 6 bases clipped from V and 2 bases from J, the junction kept 6 bases outside the gene matches.

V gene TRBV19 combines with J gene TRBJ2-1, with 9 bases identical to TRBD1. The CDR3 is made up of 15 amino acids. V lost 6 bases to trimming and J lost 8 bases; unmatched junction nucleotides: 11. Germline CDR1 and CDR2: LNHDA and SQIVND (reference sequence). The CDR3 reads CASSPIGQGTYEQFF. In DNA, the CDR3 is TGTGCCAGTAGCCCAATCGGACAGGGGACCTATGAGCAGTTCTTC.

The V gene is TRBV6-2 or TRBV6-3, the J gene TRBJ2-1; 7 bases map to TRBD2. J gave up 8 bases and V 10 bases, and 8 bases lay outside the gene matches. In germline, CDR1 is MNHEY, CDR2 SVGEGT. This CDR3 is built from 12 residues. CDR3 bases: TGTGCCACTGCGCGGACTAGGTATGAGCAGTTCTTC. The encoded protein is CATARTRYEQFF.

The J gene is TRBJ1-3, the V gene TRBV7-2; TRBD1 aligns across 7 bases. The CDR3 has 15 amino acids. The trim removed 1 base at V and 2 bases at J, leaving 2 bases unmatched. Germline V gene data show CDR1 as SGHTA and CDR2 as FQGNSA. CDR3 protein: CASSLVGGTGNTIYF. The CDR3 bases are TGTGCCAGCAGCTTAGTAGGGGGCACTGGAAACACCATATATTTT.

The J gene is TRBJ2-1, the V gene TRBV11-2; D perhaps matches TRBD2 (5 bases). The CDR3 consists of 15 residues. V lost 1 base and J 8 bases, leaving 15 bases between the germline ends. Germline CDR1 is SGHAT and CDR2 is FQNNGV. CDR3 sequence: CASSLGGLQLDEQFF. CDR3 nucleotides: TGTGCCAGCAGCTTAGGAGGACTGCAGCTGGATGAGCAGTTCTTC.

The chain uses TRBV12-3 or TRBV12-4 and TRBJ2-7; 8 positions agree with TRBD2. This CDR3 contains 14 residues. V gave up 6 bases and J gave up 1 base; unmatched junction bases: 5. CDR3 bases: TGTGCCAGCAGCCCAGCGGGGGCATCCTACGAGCAGTACTTC. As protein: CASSPAGASYEQYF.

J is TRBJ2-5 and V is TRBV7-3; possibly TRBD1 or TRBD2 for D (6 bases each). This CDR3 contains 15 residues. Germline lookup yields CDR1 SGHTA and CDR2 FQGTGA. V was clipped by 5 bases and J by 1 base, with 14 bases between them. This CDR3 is CASSPLGGLQETQYF. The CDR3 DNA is TGTGCCAGCAGCCCCCTAGGGGGGCTCCAAGAGACCCAGTACTTC. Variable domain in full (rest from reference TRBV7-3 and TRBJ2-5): GAGVSQTPSNKVTEKGKYVELRCDPISGHTALYWYRQSLGQGPEFLIYFQGTGAADDSGLPNDRFFAVRPEGSVSTLKIQRTERGDSAVYLCASSPLGGLQETQYFGPGTRLLVL.

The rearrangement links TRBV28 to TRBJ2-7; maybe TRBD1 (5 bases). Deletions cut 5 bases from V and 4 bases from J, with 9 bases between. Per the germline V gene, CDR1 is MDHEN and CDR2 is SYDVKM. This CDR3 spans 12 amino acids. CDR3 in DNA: TGTGCCAGCAGTCCCAAGGGGTACGAGCAGTACTTC. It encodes CASSPKGYEQYF.

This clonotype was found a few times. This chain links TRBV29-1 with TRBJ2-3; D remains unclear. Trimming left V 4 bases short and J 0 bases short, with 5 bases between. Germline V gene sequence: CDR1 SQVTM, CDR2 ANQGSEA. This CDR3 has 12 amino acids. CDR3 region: CSVVVSTDTQYF. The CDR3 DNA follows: TGCAGCGTTGTGGTTAGCACAGATACGCAGTATTTT.